A single sample is the source of the 13 T cell receptor beta chains below, sequenced in a study of post-analysis software for immune sequencing data. These receptors lack a known antigen. Findings and caveats of the study: Included in a set of 5 or 6 TRBV segments more frequent in patients than controls were TRBV5-6, TRBV5-1 and TRBV20-1.

Unique molecular identifiers were built into the TCR beta cDNA libraries. TCRdb redid the calling of the PCR reads with MiXCR, one entry per CDR3 protein. The sample lists roughly 700,000 distinct CDR3 sequences; roughly 27% were seen once. The sample taken for sequencing was blood. All receptors derive from a girl under 18 with multiple sclerosis.

This rearrangement joins TRBV12-3 or TRBV12-4 to TRBJ1-5, with D perhaps TRBD1 (6 bases). V was trimmed by 6 bases and J by 3 bases, leaving 9 bases between them. This CDR3 comprises 13 residues. Here the CDR3 DNA reads TGTGCCAGCAGCGGGACAATCAATCAGCCCCAGCATTTT. Residues: CASSGTINQPQHF.

This chain links TRBV5-1 with TRBJ2-2; the D gene could be TRBD1 or TRBD2 (5 bases each). This CDR3 comprises 15 residues. Looked up from germline, CDR1 is SGHRS and CDR2 is YFSETQ. Trimming left V 0 bases short and J 3 bases short, with 9 bases between. CDR3 DNA sequence: TGCGCCAGCAGCTTGGGGGACCGAGACACCGGGGAGCTGTTTTTT. Translating gives CASSLGDRDTGELFF.

V gene TRBV6-6 combines with J gene TRBJ1-1; weak D call: TRBD1 (5 bases). V lost 2 bases, J lost 3 bases, and 16 bases lay in between. The CDR3 spans 16 residues. Germline lookup yields CDR1 MNHNY and CDR2 SVGAGI (reference sequence). The CDR3 sequence is CASSYPAGAGDTEAFF. DNA of the CDR3: TGTGCCAGCAGTTACCCAGCCGGGGCCGGGGACACTGAAGCTTTCTTT.

This clonotype showed up just a few times. The gene calls are TRBV21-1 and TRBJ2-4. TRBV21-1 counts as a pseudogene. CDR3 length: 15 residues. The CDR3 DNA follows: TGTGCCAGCAGCAAAGGGTACCTAGCCAAAAACATTCAGTACTTC. Protein sequence: CASSKGYLAKNIQYF.

This chain connects TRBV3-1 to TRBJ2-1; no clear D gene. There are 13 residues in the CDR3. Trimming cost V 0 bases and J 9 bases, with 9 bases left between them. CDR1 and CDR2 (germline): LGHDT, YNNKEL (reference sequence). In nucleotides, the CDR3 is TGTGCCAGCAGCCAAGATACTACGGGTGAGCAGTTCTTC. Protein product: CASSQDTTGEQFF.

This clonotype was observed a handful of times. The rearrangement links TRBV7-6 to TRBJ2-3, with TRBD2 identical over 12 bases. The J segment lost 4 bases and the V segment lost 6 bases, leaving 5 bases of the junction unmatched. Germline V gene data show CDR1 as SGHVS and CDR2 as FNYEAQ. CDR3 size: 15 residues. The DNA for the CDR3 is TGTGCCAGCAGACCTAGCGGGGGGGCCTCAGATACGCAGTATTTT. Translated: CASRPSGGASDTQYF.

The chain recombines TRBV12-3 or TRBV12-4 with TRBJ2-1, with D unresolved. The CDR3 runs to 11 residues. V lost 6 bases and J 10 bases, leaving 10 bases between the germline ends. The CDR3 sequence: CASSLLREQFF. CDR3 DNA: TGTGCCAGCAGCCTGTTGCGGGAGCAGTTCTTC.

The chain combines TRBV12-3 or TRBV12-4 with TRBJ2-5, with TRBD1 identical over 9 bases. The CDR3 sequence is 14 residues long. V shed 6 bases, J shed 4 bases, and the junction held 6 bases outside the gene matches. The chain's CDR3 is CASRTDRGGETQYF. In DNA form, the CDR3 reads TGTGCCAGCAGAACCGACAGGGGGGGAGAGACCCAGTACTTC.

The chain uses TRBV3-1 and TRBJ2-1; TRBD1 or TRBD2 may be the D gene (6 bases each). The CDR3 consists of 13 residues. The V and J ends lost 1 base and 7 bases respectively, with 8 bases between them. The germline CDR1 and CDR2 sequences are LGHDT and YNNKEL (reference sequence). CDR3: CASSQGGANEQFF. Written as DNA, the CDR3 is TGTGCCAGCAGCCAAGGGGGGGCAAATGAGCAGTTCTTC.

In regard to this clonotype: A clone one base away is much larger, so this may be a read error. The chain employs TRBV12-3 or TRBV12-4 and TRBJ2-3; D not resolved. The V end was cut by 4 bases, the J end by 10 bases, with 9 bases between. This CDR3 contains 11 residues. CDR3 region: CASSSMDAQYF. DNA of the CDR3: TGTGCCAGCAGTTCCATGGATGCGCAGTATTTT.

This clonotype was seen a few times. This chain links TRBV2 with TRBJ2-7; 11 bases are shared with TRBD2. The CDR3 is 15 residues long. V shed 5 bases, J shed 7 bases, and the junction held 10 bases outside the gene matches. Germline values: CDR1 SNHLY, CDR2 FYNNEI. Written as DNA, the CDR3 is TGTGCCAGCAGTAATAGCGGGAGGGAGGTGGAGGAGCAGTACTTC. Its protein is CASSNSGREVEEQYF.

The rearrangement links TRBV29-1 to TRBJ1-5; D is uncertain. Germline V gives CDR1 SQVTM, CDR2 ANQGSEA. The CDR3 sequence is 14 residues long. Trimming shortened V by 6 bases and J by 0 bases, and 12 bases separated the two germline ends. CDR3 loop: CSVVGVTSNQPQHF. CDR3 DNA: TGCAGCGTCGTAGGAGTCACTAGCAATCAGCCCCAGCATTTT.

This clonotype has a handful of counts. The chain has TRBV7-2 and TRBJ2-1; D is unresolved. Germline CDR1 is SGHTA and CDR2 is FQGNSA. This CDR3 comprises 12 residues. CDR3 sequence: CATARTENEQFF. CDR3 in DNA: TGTGCTACCGCCCGAACTGAGAATGAGCAGTTCTTC.